These T cell receptor beta chains were read from a single sample in a study of OX40 agonist ivuxolimab in advanced cancers. The method was immunoSEQ multiplex PCR; TCRdb's version includes in-frame clones alone and lacks a portion of them. The sample records more than 45,000 clones, roughly 90% being singletons. This specimen consisted of CD4+ or CD8+ T cells sorted from blood, obtained in a trial of the OX40 agonist ivuxolimab. Receptors originate from an adult with an advanced solid tumor such as melanoma, head and neck, liver or kidney cancer. The CDR3 runs from the conserved cysteine through the conserved F or W. A D gene is named only where the DNA matches it firmly. Clone size appears in some rows only: once, few, many, or a class for an expanded clone.

v_call: TRBV7-8; j_call: TRBJ1-4; d_call: -; clone_size: -; cdr3_aa: CASSLTPGEKSEKLFF; cdr3_nt: TGTGCCAGCAGCTTAACGCCCGGGGAGAAGAGTGAAAAACTGTTTTTT
v_call: TRBV7-2; j_call: TRBJ2-7; d_call: -; clone_size: -; cdr3_aa: CASSLEGAGSYEQYF; cdr3_nt: TGTGCCAGCAGCTTAGAAGGGGCGGGTTCCTACGAGCAGTACTTC
v_call: TRBV13; j_call: TRBJ1-1; d_call: -; clone_size: -; cdr3_aa: CASSLSVEAFF; cdr3_nt: TGTGCCAGCAGCTTATCGGTTGAAGCTTTCTTT
v_call: TRBV4-1; j_call: TRBJ2-1; d_call: -; clone_size: -; cdr3_aa: CASRAGLSPNEQFF; cdr3_nt: TGCGCCAGCCGGGCGGGACTCTCCCCCAATGAGCAGTTCTTC
v_call: TRBV4-1; j_call: TRBJ2-5; d_call: -; clone_size: -; cdr3_aa: CASSPTQIQETQYF; cdr3_nt: TGCGCCAGCAGCCCCACCCAGATCCAAGAGACCCAGTACTTC
v_call: TRBV27; j_call: TRBJ2-7; d_call: -; clone_size: -; cdr3_aa: CASSLSPGYEQYF; cdr3_nt: TGTGCCAGCAGTTTATCCCCCGGCTACGAGCAGTACTTC
v_call: TRBV7-9; j_call: TRBJ1-1; d_call: -; clone_size: -; cdr3_aa: CASSLVGVGDETEAFF; cdr3_nt: TGTGCCAGCAGCTTAGTGGGGGTGGGAGATGAAACTGAAGCTTTCTTT
v_call: TRBV7-3; j_call: TRBJ1-6; d_call: -; clone_size: -; cdr3_aa: CASSLGGSYSPLHF; cdr3_nt: TGTGCCAGCAGCTTAGGGGGATCTTATTCACCCCTCCACTTT
v_call: TRBV9; j_call: TRBJ1-4; d_call: -; clone_size: once; cdr3_aa: CASSPSIGATNEKLFF; cdr3_nt: TGTGCCAGCAGCCCAAGCATTGGGGCGACTAATGAAAAACTGTTTTTT
v_call: TRBV18; j_call: TRBJ2-7; d_call: -; clone_size: medium-sized; cdr3_aa: CASSPPGTRGYEQYF; cdr3_nt: TGTGCCAGCTCACCACCCGGGACAAGAGGCTACGAGCAGTACTTC
v_call: TRBV4-3; j_call: TRBJ1-1; d_call: -; clone_size: -; cdr3_aa: CASSQNLGGTEAFF; cdr3_nt: TGCGCCAGCAGCCAAAATCTAGGGGGCACTGAAGCTTTCTTT
v_call: TRBV28; j_call: TRBJ2-3; d_call: -; clone_size: once; cdr3_aa: CASSLAGVTDTQYF; cdr3_nt: TGTGCCAGCAGTCTGGCAGGGGTTACAGATACGCAGTATTTT
v_call: TRBV7-2; j_call: TRBJ2-3; d_call: -; clone_size: -; cdr3_aa: CASSSVGVTDTQYF; cdr3_nt: TGTGCCAGCAGCTCCGTGGGGGTCACAGATACGCAGTATTTT
v_call: TRBV27; j_call: TRBJ1-1; d_call: -; clone_size: -; cdr3_aa: CASSLYDVNTEAFF; cdr3_nt: TGTGCCAGCAGTTTGTACGATGTCAACACTGAAGCTTTCTTT
v_call: TRBV11-2; j_call: TRBJ1-6; d_call: -; clone_size: -; cdr3_aa: CASSLSPESSYNSPLHF; cdr3_nt: TGTGCCAGCAGCTTATCTCCTGAGAGCTCCTATAATTCACCCCTCCACTTT
v_call: TRBV29-1; j_call: TRBJ2-1; d_call: TRBD2; clone_size: -; cdr3_aa: CSVIAGEKVLGEQFF; cdr3_nt: TGCAGCGTTATTGCGGGGGAAAAGGTCCTGGGTGAGCAGTTCTTC
v_call: TRBV5-4; j_call: TRBJ2-5; d_call: -; clone_size: -; cdr3_aa: CASSPDGETQYF; cdr3_nt: TGTGCCAGCAGCCCCGACGGGGAGACCCAGTACTTC